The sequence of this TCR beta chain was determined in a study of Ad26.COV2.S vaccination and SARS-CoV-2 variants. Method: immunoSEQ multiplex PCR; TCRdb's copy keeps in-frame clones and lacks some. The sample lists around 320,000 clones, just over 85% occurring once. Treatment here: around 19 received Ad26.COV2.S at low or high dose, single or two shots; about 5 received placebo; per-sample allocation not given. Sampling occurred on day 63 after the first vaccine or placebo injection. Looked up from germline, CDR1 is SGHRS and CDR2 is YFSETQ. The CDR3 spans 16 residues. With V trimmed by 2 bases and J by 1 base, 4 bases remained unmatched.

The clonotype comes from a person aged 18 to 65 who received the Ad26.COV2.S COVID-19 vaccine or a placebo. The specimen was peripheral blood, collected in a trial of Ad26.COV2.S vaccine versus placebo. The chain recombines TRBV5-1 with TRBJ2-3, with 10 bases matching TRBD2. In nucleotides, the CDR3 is TGCGCCAGCAGCTTAGCGGGGGGGCCGGGCACAGATACGCAGTATTTT. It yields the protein CASSLAGGPGTDTQYF.